The rows below give T cell receptor beta chains drawn from one sample of a study of PD-1 blockade in classical Hodgkin lymphoma. The table came from immunoSEQ multiplex PCR; TCRdb's copy has only in-frame clones and leaves some out. The table lists tens of thousands of clones, more than 70% of them singletons. The sample consisted of peripheral blood mononuclear cells (PBMCs), taken before the fourth cycle of nivolumab. The source is a human donor with classical Hodgkin lymphoma. CDR3s include the opening cysteine and the closing phenylalanine or tryptophan. D genes are given only for firm matches. Size values are once, few and many counts, or a class for expanded clones, and some rows have none.

d_call: TRBD1
cdr3_length: 16
v_call: TRBV30
clone_size: NA
j_call: TRBJ1-1
cdr3_nt: TGTGCCTGGACCATCGGGACAGGGGGTTTAGACACTGAAGCTTTCTTT
cdr3_aa: CAWTIGTGGLDTEAFF

d_call: NA
cdr3_length: 15
v_call: TRBV7-2
clone_size: few
j_call: TRBJ2-3
cdr3_nt: TGTGCCAGCAGCTTCACCCAGGGGGGATCGGATACGCAGTATTTT
cdr3_aa: CASSFTQGGSDTQYF

d_call: NA
cdr3_length: 14
v_call: TRBV27
clone_size: NA
j_call: TRBJ2-2
cdr3_nt: TGTGCCAGCAGTTATGGGGGCGCGTCCGGGGAGCTGTTTTTT
cdr3_aa: CASSYGGASGELFF

d_call: NA
cdr3_length: 15
v_call: TRBV6-5
clone_size: NA
j_call: TRBJ2-2
cdr3_nt: TGTGCCAGCAGTTACTGGCAGGGTAACACCGGGGAGCTGTTTTTT
cdr3_aa: CASSYWQGNTGELFF

d_call: NA
cdr3_length: 15
v_call: TRBV7-2
clone_size: NA
j_call: TRBJ1-6
cdr3_nt: TGTGCCAGCAGCCTAGGGGACGGTATAGGTTCACCCCTCCACTTT
cdr3_aa: CASSLGDGIGSPLHF

d_call: NA
cdr3_length: 14
v_call: TRBV28
clone_size: NA
j_call: TRBJ1-6
cdr3_nt: TGTGCCAGCAGTTTAGGCAGGGATAATTCACCCCTCCACTTT
cdr3_aa: CASSLGRDNSPLHF

d_call: NA
cdr3_length: 15
v_call: TRBV11-2
clone_size: few
j_call: TRBJ2-3
cdr3_nt: TGTGCCAGCAGCTTAACCCCGGGCAGCACAGATACGCAGTATTTT
cdr3_aa: CASSLTPGSTDTQYF

d_call: TRBD1
cdr3_length: 16
v_call: TRBV7-3
clone_size: NA
j_call: TRBJ1-6
cdr3_nt: TGTGCCAGCAGCAGGGACAGGGCCTCCTATAATTCACCCCTCCACTTT
cdr3_aa: CASSRDRASYNSPLHF

d_call: TRBD1
cdr3_length: 14
v_call: TRBV7-2
clone_size: NA
j_call: TRBJ1-2
cdr3_nt: TGTGCCAGCAGCTTAGATGGCAGGGGGCCAGACTACACCTTC
cdr3_aa: CASSLDGRGPDYTF

d_call: NA
cdr3_length: 12
v_call: TRBV28
clone_size: once
j_call: TRBJ2-7
cdr3_nt: TGTGCCAGCAGTTTAGATGGTAACGAGCAGTACTTC
cdr3_aa: CASSLDGNEQYF

d_call: NA
cdr3_length: 15
v_call: TRBV7-9
clone_size: NA
j_call: TRBJ1-4
cdr3_nt: TGTGCCAGCAGCTTACTTACAGGAACTAATGAAAAACTGTTTTTT
cdr3_aa: CASSLLTGTNEKLFF

d_call: NA
cdr3_length: 13
v_call: TRBV6-5
clone_size: NA
j_call: TRBJ2-1
cdr3_nt: TGTGCCAGCAGTTTCTGGAGGAACAATGAGCAGTTCTTC
cdr3_aa: CASSFWRNNEQFF

d_call: NA
cdr3_length: 15
v_call: TRBV7-7
clone_size: NA
j_call: TRBJ2-5
cdr3_nt: TGTGCTAGCAGCTTAGGGGGGGTCGGTGGAGAGACCCAGTACTTC
cdr3_aa: CASSLGGVGGETQYF

d_call: TRBD1
cdr3_length: 14
v_call: TRBV27
clone_size: NA
j_call: TRBJ1-6
cdr3_nt: TGTGCCAGCAAGAAGGACAGGGAATATTCACCCCTCCACTTT
cdr3_aa: CASKKDREYSPLHF

d_call: NA
cdr3_length: 15
v_call: TRBV5-1
clone_size: NA
j_call: TRBJ2-2
cdr3_nt: TGCGCCAGCAGCGGGGGGGACACAAACTTGAGGGAGCTGTTTTTT
cdr3_aa: CASSGGDTNLRELFF

d_call: NA
cdr3_length: 13
v_call: TRBV19
clone_size: once
j_call: TRBJ1-2
cdr3_nt: TGTGCCAGTAGTATATCAGGAAACTATGGCTACACCTTC
cdr3_aa: CASSISGNYGYTF

d_call: TRBD1
cdr3_length: 17
v_call: TRBV27
clone_size: NA
j_call: TRBJ1-6
cdr3_nt: TGTGCCAGCAGACCGGGACAGGGGGCACGGGGTAGTTCACCCCTCCACTTT
cdr3_aa: CASRPGQGARGSSPLHF

d_call: NA
cdr3_length: 12
v_call: TRBV7-9
clone_size: NA
j_call: TRBJ1-2
cdr3_nt: TGTGCCAGCAGCTTAGGGGACTATGGCTACACCTTC
cdr3_aa: CASSLGDYGYTF

d_call: NA
cdr3_length: 15
v_call: TRBV5-1
clone_size: NA
j_call: TRBJ1-4
cdr3_nt: TGCGCCAGCAGCTTGGGAGGGACCGAGAATGAAAAACTGTTTTTT
cdr3_aa: CASSLGGTENEKLFF

d_call: NA
cdr3_length: 11
v_call: TRBV29-1
clone_size: few
j_call: TRBJ2-3
cdr3_nt: TGCAGCGGGGGTGCCACAGATACGCAGTATTTT
cdr3_aa: CSGGATDTQYF

d_call: TRBD1
cdr3_length: 15
v_call: TRBV7-9
clone_size: few
j_call: TRBJ2-2
cdr3_nt: TGTGCCAGCCCCGACAGGGGGCAATACACCGGGGAGCTGTTTTTT
cdr3_aa: CASPDRGQYTGELFF

d_call: NA
cdr3_length: 16
v_call: TRBV7-2
clone_size: NA
j_call: TRBJ1-4
cdr3_nt: TGTGCCAGCAGCTTCAAAGCAGGGGCCTTGGATGAAAAACTGTTTTTT
cdr3_aa: CASSFKAGALDEKLFF

d_call: NA
cdr3_length: 14
v_call: TRBV6-5
clone_size: NA
j_call: TRBJ1-4
cdr3_nt: TGTGCCAGCAGATCCTCTCTCTTGGACGGAAAACTGTTTTTT
cdr3_aa: CASRSSLLDGKLFF

d_call: NA
cdr3_length: 18
v_call: TRBV5-1
clone_size: NA
j_call: TRBJ1-3
cdr3_nt: TGCGCCAGCAGCCGGACCGAACCCCGGGAGTTGGTGGGAAACACCATATATTTT
cdr3_aa: CASSRTEPRELVGNTIYF

d_call: NA
cdr3_length: 13
v_call: TRBV11-2
clone_size: NA
j_call: TRBJ2-5
cdr3_nt: TGTGCCAGCAGCTCCGCTAACCAAGAGACCCAGTACTTC
cdr3_aa: CASSSANQETQYF

d_call: NA
cdr3_length: 13
v_call: TRBV10-3
clone_size: NA
j_call: TRBJ1-1
cdr3_nt: TGTGCCATCAGTGAGTCGGGGGGAACTGAAGCTTTCTTT
cdr3_aa: CAISESGGTEAFF

d_call: NA
cdr3_length: 16
v_call: TRBV19
clone_size: many
j_call: TRBJ1-2
cdr3_nt: TGTGCCAGTAGGCCTATCACCGGGACCCACAAGTATGGCTACACCTTC
cdr3_aa: CASRPITGTHKYGYTF

d_call: NA
cdr3_length: 13
v_call: TRBV7-2
clone_size: NA
j_call: TRBJ2-3
cdr3_nt: TGTGCCAGCAGCTTAGGTCAACGGGATACGCAGTATTTT
cdr3_aa: CASSLGQRDTQYF

d_call: TRBD1
cdr3_length: 15
v_call: TRBV19
clone_size: NA
j_call: TRBJ1-5
cdr3_nt: TGTGCCAGTAGGCCGGGACAGGGAGTTGATCAGCCCCAGCATTTT
cdr3_aa: CASRPGQGVDQPQHF

d_call: TRBD1
cdr3_length: 15
v_call: TRBV19
clone_size: few
j_call: TRBJ1-2
cdr3_nt: TGTGCCAGTAGTGAAGGACAGGGGGAGGGGTATGGCTACACCTTC
cdr3_aa: CASSEGQGEGYGYTF

d_call: NA
cdr3_length: 12
v_call: TRBV9
clone_size: NA
j_call: TRBJ2-1
cdr3_nt: TGTGCCAGCAGCCCCCCCAACAATGAGCAGTTCTTC
cdr3_aa: CASSPPNNEQFF

d_call: TRBD1
cdr3_length: 13
v_call: TRBV29-1
clone_size: NA
j_call: TRBJ1-6
cdr3_nt: TGCAGCGCCGACCTGGGACAGGGCTCACCCCTCCACTTT
cdr3_aa: CSADLGQGSPLHF

d_call: NA
cdr3_length: 15
v_call: TRBV19
clone_size: NA
j_call: TRBJ2-3
cdr3_nt: TGTGCCAGTAGTGTCCGTGGCTCGGTCACAGATACGCAGTATTTT
cdr3_aa: CASSVRGSVTDTQYF

d_call: NA
cdr3_length: 15
v_call: TRBV18
clone_size: NA
j_call: TRBJ2-5
cdr3_nt: TGTGCCAGCTCGACACTGGTTGGATATGGGGAGACCCAGTACTTC
cdr3_aa: CASSTLVGYGETQYF

d_call: TRBD1
cdr3_length: 16
v_call: TRBV12-5
clone_size: NA
j_call: TRBJ1-1
cdr3_nt: TGTGCTAGTGGTTCGCCCAGAGGACAGGGGGCCGCTGAAGCTTTCTTT
cdr3_aa: CASGSPRGQGAAEAFF

d_call: TRBD1
cdr3_length: 16
v_call: TRBV5-1
clone_size: NA
j_call: TRBJ2-3
cdr3_nt: TGCGCCAGCAGCTTGTACAGGGGTTTTATCACAGATACGCAGTATTTT
cdr3_aa: CASSLYRGFITDTQYF

d_call: NA
cdr3_length: 15
v_call: TRBV11-3
clone_size: NA
j_call: TRBJ1-2
cdr3_nt: TGTGCCAGCAGAGCTGCAGGGAGCATTTACTATGGCTACACCTTC
cdr3_aa: CASRAAGSIYYGYTF

d_call: NA
cdr3_length: 13
v_call: TRBV7-3
clone_size: NA
j_call: TRBJ1-1
cdr3_nt: TGTGCCAGCAGCTCCTCCCGGAACACTGAAGCTTTCTTT
cdr3_aa: CASSSSRNTEAFF

d_call: TRBD1
cdr3_length: 14
v_call: TRBV7-9
clone_size: NA
j_call: TRBJ1-1
cdr3_nt: TGTGCCAGCATTCTAGACAGGGGAAGCACTGAAGCTTTCTTT
cdr3_aa: CASILDRGSTEAFF

d_call: TRBD1
cdr3_length: 15
v_call: TRBV28
clone_size: NA
j_call: TRBJ2-7
cdr3_nt: TGTGCCAGCAGTAGCCCCGGGACAGTTGAAGTCGAGCAGTACTTC
cdr3_aa: CASSSPGTVEVEQYF

d_call: NA
cdr3_length: 15
v_call: TRBV7-2
clone_size: NA
j_call: TRBJ1-2
cdr3_nt: TGTGCCAGCAGCCCCGGGGGCGGGGTTAACTATGGCTACACCTTC
cdr3_aa: CASSPGGGVNYGYTF

d_call: NA
cdr3_length: 16
v_call: TRBV19
clone_size: NA
j_call: TRBJ1-4
cdr3_nt: TGTGCCAGTAGTTCCTCAGGGATCAGGGCTAATGAAAAACTGTTTTTT
cdr3_aa: CASSSSGIRANEKLFF

d_call: TRBD2
cdr3_length: 17
v_call: TRBV9
clone_size: NA
j_call: TRBJ2-4
cdr3_nt: TGTGCCAGCAGCGTAGCAGGTGCGGGGGGTGTCCAAAACATTCAGTACTTC
cdr3_aa: CASSVAGAGGVQNIQYF

d_call: NA
cdr3_length: 8
v_call: TRBV30
clone_size: NA
j_call: TRBJ1-1
cdr3_nt: TGTGCCTCCCGAGCAGCTTTCTTT
cdr3_aa: CASRAAFF

d_call: NA
cdr3_length: 13
v_call: TRBV5-1
clone_size: NA
j_call: TRBJ1-1
cdr3_nt: TGCGCCAGCAGCTTGAAAGTGAACACTGAAGCTTTCTTT
cdr3_aa: CASSLKVNTEAFF

d_call: NA
cdr3_length: 15
v_call: TRBV11-1
clone_size: NA
j_call: TRBJ2-7
cdr3_nt: TGTGCCAGCAGCTTAGCTGGTTTCATCTCCTACGAGCAGTACTTC
cdr3_aa: CASSLAGFISYEQYF

d_call: TRBD2
cdr3_length: 16
v_call: TRBV5-4
clone_size: NA
j_call: TRBJ2-1
cdr3_nt: TGTGCCAGCAGCTTGGTAGCGGGGACCACCTACAATGAGCAGTTCTTC
cdr3_aa: CASSLVAGTTYNEQFF

d_call: NA
cdr3_length: 15
v_call: TRBV19
clone_size: NA
j_call: TRBJ2-5
cdr3_nt: TGTGCCAGTAAAGGGCGTCGGGGAAGTCTCGAGACCCAGTACTTC
cdr3_aa: CASKGRRGSLETQYF

d_call: TRBD2
cdr3_length: 15
v_call: TRBV27
clone_size: once
j_call: TRBJ2-3
cdr3_nt: TGTGCCAGCAGTTTTTGGGCGGGGGAGACAGATACGCAGTATTTT
cdr3_aa: CASSFWAGETDTQYF

d_call: NA
cdr3_length: 13
v_call: TRBV7-3
clone_size: NA
j_call: TRBJ1-1
cdr3_nt: TGTGCCAGCAGCTTAGATAGGATGACTGAAGCTTTCTTT
cdr3_aa: CASSLDRMTEAFF

d_call: NA
cdr3_length: 11
v_call: TRBV19
clone_size: once
j_call: TRBJ1-2
cdr3_nt: TGTGCCAGTATGACACCGGGCGGCTACACCTTC
cdr3_aa: CASMTPGGYTF

d_call: TRBD1
cdr3_length: 14
v_call: TRBV6-5
clone_size: NA
j_call: TRBJ1-1
cdr3_nt: TGTGCCAGCAGGTTAACAGGGGTGAACACTGAAGCTTTCTTT
cdr3_aa: CASRLTGVNTEAFF

d_call: TRBD2
cdr3_length: 14
v_call: TRBV4-3
clone_size: NA
j_call: TRBJ2-5
cdr3_nt: TGCGCCAGCAGCCAACACCTAGCGGGGGGCTTCTTGTACTTC
cdr3_aa: CASSQHLAGGFLYF

d_call: NA
cdr3_length: 12
v_call: TRBV11-2
clone_size: few
j_call: TRBJ2-1
cdr3_nt: TGTGCCAGCAGAAGACCCTACAATGAGCAGTTCTTC
cdr3_aa: CASRRPYNEQFF

d_call: NA
cdr3_length: 17
v_call: TRBV21-1
clone_size: NA
j_call: TRBJ2-5
cdr3_nt: TGTGCCAGCAGCATCGTAAACCAGGGACCACGCAGAGAGACCCAGTACTTC
cdr3_aa: CASSIVNQGPRRETQYF

d_call: NA
cdr3_length: 15
v_call: TRBV5-1
clone_size: NA
j_call: TRBJ2-2
cdr3_nt: TGCGCCAGCAGAACCGCAGGGGCGGGAACCGGGGAGCTGTTTTTT
cdr3_aa: CASRTAGAGTGELFF

d_call: TRBD1
cdr3_length: 13
v_call: TRBV19
clone_size: once
j_call: TRBJ1-5
cdr3_nt: TGTGCCAGTAGCGGGACAGGGAGACAGCCCCAGCATTTT
cdr3_aa: CASSGTGRQPQHF